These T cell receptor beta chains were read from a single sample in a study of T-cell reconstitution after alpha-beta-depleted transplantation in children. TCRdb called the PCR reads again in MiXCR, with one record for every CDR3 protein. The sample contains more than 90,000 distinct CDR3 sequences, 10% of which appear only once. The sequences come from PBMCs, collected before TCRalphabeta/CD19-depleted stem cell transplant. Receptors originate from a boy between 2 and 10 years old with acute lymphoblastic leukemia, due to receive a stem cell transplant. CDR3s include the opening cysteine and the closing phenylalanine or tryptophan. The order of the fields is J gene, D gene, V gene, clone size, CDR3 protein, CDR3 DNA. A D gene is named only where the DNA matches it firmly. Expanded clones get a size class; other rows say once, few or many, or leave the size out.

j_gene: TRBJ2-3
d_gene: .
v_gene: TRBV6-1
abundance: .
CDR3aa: CASSGGLHTDTQYF
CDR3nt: TGTGCCAGCAGTGGGGGACTTCACACAGATACGCAGTATTTT

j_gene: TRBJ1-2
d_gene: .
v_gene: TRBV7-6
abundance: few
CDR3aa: CASSPNPGIHGYTF
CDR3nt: TGTGCCAGCAGCCCCAACCCGGGGATTCATGGCTACACCTTC

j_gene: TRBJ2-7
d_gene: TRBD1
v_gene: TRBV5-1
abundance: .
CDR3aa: CASSLGTGDEQYF
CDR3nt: TGCGCCAGCAGCTTGGGGACAGGGGACGAGCAGTACTTC

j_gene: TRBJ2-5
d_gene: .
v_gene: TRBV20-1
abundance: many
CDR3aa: CSATHRLAPLF
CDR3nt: TGCAGTGCTACCCATCGCCTAGCCCCCCTCTTC

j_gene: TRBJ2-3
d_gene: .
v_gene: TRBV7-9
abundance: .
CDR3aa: CASSLFVSDTQYF
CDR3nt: TGTGCCAGCAGCTTATTTGTCTCTGATACGCAGTATTTT

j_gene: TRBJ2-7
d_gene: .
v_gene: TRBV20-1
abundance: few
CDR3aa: CSARVWASSYEQYF
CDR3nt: TGCAGTGCTAGAGTTTGGGCCAGCTCCTACGAGCAGTACTTC

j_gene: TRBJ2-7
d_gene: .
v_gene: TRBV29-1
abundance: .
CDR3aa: CSVVGHGGGGSYEQYF
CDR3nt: TGCAGCGTTGTGGGACATGGGGGTGGGGGATCCTACGAGCAGTACTTC

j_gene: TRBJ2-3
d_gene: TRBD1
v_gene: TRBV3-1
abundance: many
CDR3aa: CASSLGGDRGPYF
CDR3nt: TGTGCCAGCAGCCTCGGCGGGGACAGGGGTCCGTATTTT

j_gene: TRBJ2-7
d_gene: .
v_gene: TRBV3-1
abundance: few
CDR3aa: CASSQGRWELTYEQYF
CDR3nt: TGTGCCAGCAGCCAAGGGCGGTGGGAACTAACCTACGAGCAGTACTTC

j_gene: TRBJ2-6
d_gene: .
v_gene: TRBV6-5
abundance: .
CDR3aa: CASSYSARGSGANVLTF
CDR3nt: TGTGCCAGCAGTTACTCGGCCAGGGGTTCTGGGGCCAACGTCCTGACTTTC

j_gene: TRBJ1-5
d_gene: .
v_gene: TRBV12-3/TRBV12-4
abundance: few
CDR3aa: CASSSPAQGRNQPQHF
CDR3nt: TGTGCCAGCAGTTCTCCCGCCCAGGGGCGCAATCAGCCCCAGCATTTT

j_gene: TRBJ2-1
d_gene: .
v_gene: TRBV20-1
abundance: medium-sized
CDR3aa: CSVVSGNYNEQFF
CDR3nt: TGCAGTGTCGTTAGCGGCAACTACAATGAGCAGTTCTTC

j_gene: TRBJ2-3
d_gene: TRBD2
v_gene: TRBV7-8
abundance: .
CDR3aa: CASSLELAGGTDTQYF
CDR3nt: TGTGCCAGCAGCTTAGAGTTAGCGGGGGGCACAGATACGCAGTATTTT

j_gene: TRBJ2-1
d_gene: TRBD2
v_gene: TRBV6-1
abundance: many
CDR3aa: CASKPGLAINEQFF
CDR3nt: TGTGCCAGCAAACCGGGACTAGCTATAAATGAGCAGTTCTTC

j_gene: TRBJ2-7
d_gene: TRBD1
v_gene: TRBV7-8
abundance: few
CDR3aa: CASSLWAGTGLDQSYEQYF
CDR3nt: TGTGCCAGCAGCTTATGGGCCGGGACAGGCCTCGATCAGTCCTACGAGCAGTACTTC

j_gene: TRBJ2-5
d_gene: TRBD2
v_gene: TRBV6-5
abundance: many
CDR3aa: CASSYSGAGGFQETQYF
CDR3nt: TGTGCCAGCAGTTACTCAGGAGCGGGAGGTTTTCAGGAGACCCAGTACTTC

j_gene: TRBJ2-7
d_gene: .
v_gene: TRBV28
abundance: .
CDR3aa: CASSLNFKEASYEQYF
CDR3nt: TGTGCCAGCAGCCTAAATTTTAAGGAAGCCTCCTACGAGCAGTACTTC

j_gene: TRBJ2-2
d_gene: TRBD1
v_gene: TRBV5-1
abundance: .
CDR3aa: CASSRDRGRDTGELFF
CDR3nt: TGCGCCAGCAGCCGGGACAGGGGTAGGGACACCGGGGAGCTGTTTTTT

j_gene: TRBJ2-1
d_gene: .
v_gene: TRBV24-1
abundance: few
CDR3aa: CATSDPGSWVQFF
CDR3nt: TGTGCCACCAGTGATCCCGGCAGTTGGGTGCAGTTCTTC

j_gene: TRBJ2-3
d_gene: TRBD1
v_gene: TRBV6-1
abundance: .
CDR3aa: CASSEARDRGGPDTQYF
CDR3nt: TGTGCCAGCAGTGAAGCTCGGGACAGGGGTGGGCCAGATACGCAGTATTTT

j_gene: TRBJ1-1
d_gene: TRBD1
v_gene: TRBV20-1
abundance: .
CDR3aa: CSARDLNRGLSEAFF
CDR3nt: TGCAGTGCTAGAGATCTCAACAGGGGTTTGTCTGAAGCTTTCTTT

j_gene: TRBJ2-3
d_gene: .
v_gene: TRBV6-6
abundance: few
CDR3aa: CASSPLVGEQYF
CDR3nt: TGTGCCAGCAGTCCCCTGGTAGGAGAGCAGTATTTT

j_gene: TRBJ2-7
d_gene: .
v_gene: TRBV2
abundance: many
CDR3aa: CASTYPRGYYEQYF
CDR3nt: TGTGCCAGCACTTATCCTCGAGGCTACTACGAGCAGTACTTC

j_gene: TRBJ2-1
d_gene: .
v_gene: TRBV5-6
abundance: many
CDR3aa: CASSLVSGVRSYNEQFF
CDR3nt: TGTGCCAGCAGCTTGGTTTCTGGCGTCCGCTCCTACAATGAGCAGTTCTTC

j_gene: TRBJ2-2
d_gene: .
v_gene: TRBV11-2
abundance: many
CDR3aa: CASTPLEGRTGELFF
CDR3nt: TGTGCCAGCACCCCCCTTGAGGGGCGGACCGGGGAGCTGTTTTTT